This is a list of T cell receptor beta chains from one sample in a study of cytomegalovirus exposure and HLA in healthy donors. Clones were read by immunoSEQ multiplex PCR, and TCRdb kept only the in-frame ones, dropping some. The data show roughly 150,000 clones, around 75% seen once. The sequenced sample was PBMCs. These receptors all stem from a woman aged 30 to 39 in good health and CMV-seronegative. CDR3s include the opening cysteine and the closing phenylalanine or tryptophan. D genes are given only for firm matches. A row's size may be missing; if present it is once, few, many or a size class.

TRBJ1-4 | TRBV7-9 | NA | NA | CASSFPTGPNEKLFF | TGTGCCAGCAGCTTCCCGACAGGACCTAATGAAAAACTGTTTTTT
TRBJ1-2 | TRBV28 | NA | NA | CASSSLDGGSNVRGYTF | TGTGCCAGCAGTTCCCTAGATGGGGGCTCAAACGTTCGGGGCTACACCTTC
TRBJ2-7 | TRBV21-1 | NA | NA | CASSKVGTSRRCEQYF | TGTGCCAGCAGCAAAGTTGGGACTAGCAGGAGGTGCGAGCAGTACTTC
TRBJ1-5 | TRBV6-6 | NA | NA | CASSTAQVQPQHF | TGTGCCAGCAGTACAGCCCAGGTTCAGCCCCAGCATTTT
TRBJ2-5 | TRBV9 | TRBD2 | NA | CASSATLAGGQETQYF | TGTGCCAGCAGCGCCACTCTAGCGGGAGGGCAAGAGACCCAGTACTTC
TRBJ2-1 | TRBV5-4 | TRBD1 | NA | CASSFRDRGNEQFF | TGTGCCAGCAGCTTCCGGGACAGGGGCAATGAGCAGTTCTTC
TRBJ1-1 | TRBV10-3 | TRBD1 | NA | CAISVGQGNTEAFF | TGTGCCATCAGTGTGGGACAGGGGAACACTGAAGCTTTCTTT
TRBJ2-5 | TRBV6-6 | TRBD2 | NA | CASSSQRGGRETQYF | TGTGCCAGCAGTTCGCAGCGGGGGGGCAGGGAGACCCAGTACTTC
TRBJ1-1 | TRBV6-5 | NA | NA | CASSYSGGETEAFF | TGTGCCAGCAGTTACTCAGGGGGTGAAACTGAAGCTTTCTTT
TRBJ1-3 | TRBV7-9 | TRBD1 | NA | CASSSGQGATGNTIYF | TGTGCCAGCAGCTCCGGACAGGGGGCTACTGGAAACACCATATATTTT
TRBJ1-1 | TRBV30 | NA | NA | CACLKGAEAFF | TGTGCCTGCTTGAAGGGAGCTGAAGCTTTCTTT
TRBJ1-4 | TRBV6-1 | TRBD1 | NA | CASSETTGGDEKDEKLFF | TGTGCCAGCAGTGAAACGACAGGGGGCGATGAGAAGGATGAAAAACTGTTTTTT
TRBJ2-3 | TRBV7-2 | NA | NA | CASSPAFSDTQYF | TGTGCCAGCAGCCCTGCGTTCTCAGATACGCAGTATTTT
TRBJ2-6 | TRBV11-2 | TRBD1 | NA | CASSLAPIQGSGANVLTF | TGTGCCAGCAGCTTAGCCCCCATACAGGGGAGTGGGGCCAACGTCCTGACTTTC
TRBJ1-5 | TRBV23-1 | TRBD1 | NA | CASSPGTGGNQPQHF | TGCGCCAGCAGCCCCGGGACAGGGGGCAATCAGCCCCAGCATTTT
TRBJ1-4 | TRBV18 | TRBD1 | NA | CASSGNRGSYEKLFF | TGTGCCAGCTCAGGAAACAGGGGATCCTATGAAAAACTGTTTTTT
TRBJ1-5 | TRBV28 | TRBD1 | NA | CASRGTGGSLGNQPQHF | TGTGCCAGCAGGGGGACAGGGGGGTCTCTTGGCAATCAGCCCCAGCATTTT
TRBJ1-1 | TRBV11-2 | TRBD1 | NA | CASSYYRGGTEAFF | TGTGCCAGCAGTTATTACAGGGGTGGTACTGAAGCTTTCTTT
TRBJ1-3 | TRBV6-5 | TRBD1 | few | CASSYETGDTNTIYF | TGTGCCAGCAGTTACGAAACAGGGGATACAAACACCATATATTTT
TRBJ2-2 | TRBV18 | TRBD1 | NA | CASSPLGQGDTGELLF | TGTGCCAGCTCACCACTAGGACAGGGGGACACCGGGGAGCTGCTTTTT
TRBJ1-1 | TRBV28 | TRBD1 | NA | CASSLEGGGNTEAFF | TGTGCCAGCAGTCTCGAAGGAGGGGGCAACACTGAAGCTTTCTTT
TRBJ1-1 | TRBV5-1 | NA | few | CASSENRVAEAFF | TGCGCCAGCAGCGAAAACAGGGTAGCTGAAGCTTTCTTT
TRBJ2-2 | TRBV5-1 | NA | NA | CASSLVSAGELFF | TGCGCCAGCAGCTTGGTCTCGGCCGGGGAGTTGTTTTTT
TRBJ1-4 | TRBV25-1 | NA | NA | CASSELGTQINEKLFF | TGTGCCAGCAGTGAATTAGGAACACAGATTAATGAAAAACTGTTTTTT
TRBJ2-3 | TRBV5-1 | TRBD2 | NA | CASKPSGNTDTQYF | TGCGCCAGCAAACCTAGCGGTAACACAGATACGCAGTATTTT
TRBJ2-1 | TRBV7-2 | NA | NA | CASSLYGNEQFF | TGTGCCAGCAGCTTATACGGTAATGAGCAGTTCTTC
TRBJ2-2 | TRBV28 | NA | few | CASSLSGQPNTGELFF | TGTGCCAGCAGTTTATCAGGACAGCCGAACACCGGGGAGCTGTTTTTT
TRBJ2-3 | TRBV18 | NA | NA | CASSPSLTGSPPDTQYF | TGTGCCAGCTCACCATCACTGACGGGAAGTCCGCCAGATACGCAGTATTTT
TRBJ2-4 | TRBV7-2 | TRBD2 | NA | CASSGLAGAQNIQYF | TGTGCCAGCAGTGGACTAGCGGGAGCCCAAAACATTCAGTACTTC